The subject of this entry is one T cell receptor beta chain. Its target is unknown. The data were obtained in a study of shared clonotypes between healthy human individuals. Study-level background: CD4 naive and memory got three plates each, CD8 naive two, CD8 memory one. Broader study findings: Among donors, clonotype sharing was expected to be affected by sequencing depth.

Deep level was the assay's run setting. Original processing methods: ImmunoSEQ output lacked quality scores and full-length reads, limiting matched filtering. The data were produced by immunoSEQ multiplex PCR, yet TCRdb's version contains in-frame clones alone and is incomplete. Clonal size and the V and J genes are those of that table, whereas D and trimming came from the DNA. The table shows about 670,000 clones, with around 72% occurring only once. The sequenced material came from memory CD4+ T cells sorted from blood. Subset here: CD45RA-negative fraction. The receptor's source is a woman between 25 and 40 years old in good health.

In DNA, the CDR3 is TGTGCCAGCAGCGGAGAAGCGGGCCACAGCACAGATACGCAGTATTTT. Amino acids: CASSGEAGHSTDTQYF. The chain employs TRBV25-1 and TRBJ2-3; the D gene is possibly TRBD2 (6 bases). Looked up from germline, CDR1 is MGHDK and CDR2 is SYGVNS. The CDR3 contains 16 residues. Between the trimmed V and J ends, which lost 6 bases and 0 bases, there was a span of 16 bases.